What follows are 29 T cell receptor beta chains derived from one specimen sequenced in a study of T cell clonotyping in hematopoietic cell transplantation. The protocol was immunoSEQ multiplex PCR, while the TCRdb copy is restricted to in-frame clones and leaves out a portion. The sample consists of approximately 2,000 clones, around 94% of them appearing once. Sequencing was carried out using peripheral blood mononuclear cells. All receptors derive from a man aged 45-60 years in good health. Some clones in this sample may be carry-over from other donors' samples.

This chain joins TRBV4-2 and TRBJ2-7, with 12 bases matching TRBD2. The junction had 6 bases not matched to a gene; V was cut back by 4 bases and J by 2 bases. The CDR3 contains 16 residues. The germline V gene has CDR1 LGHNA and CDR2 YNFKEQ. The DNA for the CDR3 is TGTGCCAGCAGCCTAGCTCTAGCGGGGGGGCCCTACGAGCAGTACTTC. It codes for CASSLALAGGPYEQYF.

In this sample, this clone turned up once. CDR3 sequence (DNA): TGCGCCAGCAGCTTGGCCTCGGACAGGGGAGTCTACTTC. It codes for CASSLASDRGVYF. The chain carries TRBV5-1 and TRBJ2-5; 9 nucleotides match TRBD1. The junction had 8 bases not matched to a gene; V was cut back by 0 bases and J by 14 bases. Germline CDR1 reads SGHRS; CDR2 reads YFSETQ. The CDR3 length is 13 residues.

The rearrangement uses TRBV29-1 and TRBJ1-2; D is possibly TRBD1 (6 bases). Germline lookup yields CDR1 SQVTM and CDR2 ANQGSEA. The length of the CDR3 is 13 residues. The V and J ends lost 7 bases and 4 bases respectively, with 16 bases between them. The CDR3: CSDQQGSLYGYTF. The CDR3 nucleotides read TGCAGCGATCAACAGGGAAGCCTCTATGGCTACACCTTC.

A few counts support this clone. The CDR3 DNA reads as TGTGCCAGCCAACTCGCAGGGGACACCGGGGAGCTGTTTTTT. Translated, it gives CASQLAGDTGELFF. This rearrangement joins TRBV6-4 to TRBJ2-2; a weak D match, TRBD1 (6 bases). Germline CDR1 is MRHNA and CDR2 is SNTAGT. V lost 8 bases to trimming and J lost 3 bases, with 13 bases between them. The CDR3 loop spans 14 amino acids.

This rearrangement joins TRBV29-1 to TRBJ2-3; D possibly corresponds to TRBD2 (6 bases). This CDR3 is built from 12 residues. CDR1 is SQVTM, CDR2 ANQGSEA, per germline. V was trimmed by 7 bases and J by 6 bases, leaving 14 bases between them. DNA for the CDR3: TGCAGCGCCCACTTAGCGGTCGATACGCAGTATTTT. Amino acids: CSAHLAVDTQYF.

The chain is built from TRBV6-5 and TRBJ1-2, with D unclear. The CDR3 sequence is 15 residues long. CDR1 and CDR2 from the germline V gene are MNHEY and SVGAGI. Deletions cut 5 bases from V and 3 bases from J, with 16 bases between. In nucleotides, the CDR3 is TGTGCCAGCAGTAGCGCCCTGGAGGGTTACTATGGCTACACCTTC. Its translation: CASSSALEGYYGYTF.

This clone was seen a few times. The chain recombines TRBV13 with TRBJ1-6; 7 bases map to TRBD1. This CDR3 is built from 17 residues. CDR1 is PRHDT, CDR2 FYEKMQ, per germline (reference sequence). The V segment lost 4 bases and the J segment 4 bases; nucleotides outside the gene matches: 10. CDR3 DNA: TGTGCCAGCAGCTCCCTCCGACAGGGAATTTATAATTCACCCCTCCACTTT. It is translated as CASSSLRQGIYNSPLHF.

The chain combines TRBV5-1 with TRBJ2-1; no clear D. The CDR3 runs 13 residues. V lost 4 bases and J 12 bases, leaving 17 bases between the germline ends. Germline CDR1 and CDR2: SGHRS and YFSETQ. CDR3 DNA sequence: TGCGCCAGCAGCCTTTCCCCGGGCTCTGCGCAGTTCTTC. Protein: CASSLSPGSAQFF.

CDR3 amino acids: CASSQGEEGIGYTF. As DNA, the CDR3 is TGCGCCAGCAGCCAAGGCGAAGAGGGAATTGGCTACACCTTC. The rearrangement uses TRBV4-1 and TRBJ1-2; no firm D call. From germline, CDR1 is MGHRA and CDR2 YSYEKL. V was pared by 1 base and J by 7 bases, with 13 bases between. This CDR3 is built from 14 residues.

This chain links TRBV2 with TRBJ2-2, with D hard to call. The CDR3 sequence is 17 residues long. Germline CDR1 and CDR2: SNHLY and FYNNEI. Deletions cut 5 bases from V and 4 bases from J, with 20 bases between. In DNA, the CDR3 is TGTGCCAGCAGTCGTGGTTACTTAGTTACATTCACCGGGGAGCTGTTTTTT. The encoded protein is CASSRGYLVTFTGELFF.

The chain recombines TRBV11-2 with TRBJ2-7; the match to TRBD1 covers 11 bases. The V gene end was trimmed by 1 base and the J gene end by 9 bases; junction bases not matched to a gene: 2. Germline V gives CDR1 SGHAT, CDR2 FQNNGV. The CDR3 is 13 residues long. The CDR3 DNA sequence: TGTGCCAGCAGCTTAGTTGGGACAGGGGGGCAGTACTTC. Translating gives CASSLVGTGGQYF.

The chain has TRBV27 and TRBJ1-1; D gene uncertain. Trimming removed 3 bases from V and 0 bases from J, with 5 bases in between. The germline CDR1 and CDR2 sequences are MNHEY and SMNVEV (reference sequence). The CDR3 contains 13 residues. The CDR3 DNA is TGTGCCAGCAGTTTTGTGATGAACACTGAAGCTTTCTTT. Amino acid sequence: CASSFVMNTEAFF.

J is TRBJ1-1 and V is TRBV9; TRBD1 agrees at 7 bases. CDR1 and CDR2 (germline): SGDLS, YYNGEE. The V and J ends lost 0 bases and 4 bases, in that order; junction bases with no gene match: 9. This CDR3 has 16 amino acids. DNA of the CDR3: TGTGCCAGCAGCGTAGGGACAGGCTATGGGAGCACTGAAGCTTTCTTT. Translating it yields CASSVGTGYGSTEAFF.

The chain links TRBV2 to TRBJ1-2, with no clear D. There are 14 residues in the CDR3. V shed 8 bases and J shed 8 bases, with 21 bases lying between them. Germline V lookup: CDR1 SNHLY, CDR2 FYNNEI. For the CDR3, the DNA is TGTGCCAGCGGTCTCCTTGCTTACTCGGGGGGCTACACCTTC. This sequence encodes CASGLLAYSGGYTF.

This rearrangement joins TRBV7-2 to TRBJ1-2; 7 nucleotides align to TRBD1. Germline loops: CDR1 SGHTA, CDR2 FQGNSA. The junction had 7 bases not matched to a gene; V was cut back by 6 bases and J by 6 bases. The CDR3 is made up of 13 amino acids. Written as DNA, the CDR3 is TGTGCCAGCAGTCTACAGGGGATCGATGGCTACACCTTC. Its protein is CASSLQGIDGYTF.

The chain couples TRBV18 to TRBJ2-2; the D is unclear. This CDR3 has 14 residues. Germline V gene lookup returns CDR1 KGHSH and CDR2 LQKENI. V lost 3 bases and J 3 bases, leaving 8 bases between the germline ends. DNA of the CDR3: TGTGCCAGCTCACCGACGGCCGACACCGGGGAGCTGTTTTTT. It translates to CASSPTADTGELFF.

The CDR3 loop reads CASIGTGSGYTF. CDR3 coding DNA: TGTGCCAGCATTGGTACAGGGAGCGGCTACACCTTC. V and J are TRBV2 and TRBJ1-2; a possible D gene is TRBD1 (6 bases). The CDR3 spans 12 residues. The V end was cut by 7 bases, the J end by 8 bases, with 14 bases between. CDR1 and CDR2 from the germline V gene are SNHLY and FYNNEI.

This clone was counted a single time. The chain couples TRBV19 to TRBJ2-3, with 7 positions matching TRBD1. V lost 3 bases and J lost 5; bases outside the gene matches: 8. Germline values: CDR1 LNHDA, CDR2 SQIVND (reference sequence). The CDR3 is 15 residues long. In DNA form, the CDR3 reads TGTGCCAGTAGTATTATAAAGGGGGCGGGAGATACGCAGTATTTT. Translation: CASSIIKGAGDTQYF.

The J gene is TRBJ1-1, the V gene TRBV10-3; TRBD1 matches at 8 bases. Looked up from germline, CDR1 is ENHRY and CDR2 is SYGVKD. The CDR3 extends over 15 amino acids. Trimming cost V 3 bases and J 4 bases; bases outside gene matches: 7. The chain's CDR3 is CAISEVDRASTEAFF. The CDR3 region has the DNA TGTGCCATCAGTGAAGTGGACAGGGCGAGCACTGAAGCTTTCTTT.

The genes are TRBV2 and TRBJ2-2; D is possibly TRBD1 or TRBD2 (5 bases each). CDR1 is SNHLY, CDR2 FYNNEI, per germline. This CDR3 has 15 amino acids. CDR3 bases: TGTGCGCGTGGGGGAGCCTCCCTTCAGGGCGGGGAGCTGTTTTTT. Its translation is CARGGASLQGGELFF.

V is TRBV2 and J is TRBJ2-3, with no clear D. This CDR3 is built from 13 residues. Germline CDR1 and CDR2: SNHLY and FYNNEI. V gave up 1 base and J gave up 4 bases, with 6 bases separating them. The chain's CDR3 is CASSEDGPDTQYF. For the CDR3, the DNA is TGTGCCAGCAGTGAAGATGGGCCAGATACGCAGTATTTT.

The V and J genes are TRBV7-9 and TRBJ2-7, with D perhaps being TRBD1 or TRBD2 (5 bases each). V dropped 5 bases and J dropped 0 bases, with 14 bases sitting between them. This CDR3 spans 15 amino acids. Germline values: CDR1 SEHNR, CDR2 FQNEAQ (reference sequence). CDR3: CASSPATGPSYEQYF. The CDR3 DNA is TGTGCCAGCAGCCCGGCCACGGGGCCCTCCTACGAGCAGTACTTC. Together with reference TRBV7-9 and TRBJ2-7, the CDR3 gives the full variable domain: DTGVSQNPRHKITKRGQNVTFRCDPISEHNRLYWYRQTLGQGPEFLTYFQNEAQLEKSRLLSDRFSAERPKGSFSTLEIQRTEQGDSAMYLCASSPATGPSYEQYFGPGTRLTVT.

This rearrangement joins TRBV6-1 to TRBJ2-2; the D gene is possibly TRBD1 (5 bases). CDR3 size: 15 residues. CDR1 is MNHNS, CDR2 SASEGT, per germline. Trimming stripped 4 bases from V and 2 bases from J, with 11 bases between. The CDR3 here is CASSGSQGNTGELFF. For the CDR3, the DNA is TGTGCCAGCAGTGGTTCTCAGGGTAACACCGGGGAGCTGTTTTTT.

J is TRBJ1-1 and V is TRBV27, with a tentative D call TRBD1 (5 bases). The CDR3 covers 16 residues. Trimming removed 7 bases at V and 1 base at J, with 19 bases between. Germline V gene sequence: CDR1 MNHEY, CDR2 SMNVEV (reference sequence). The DNA of the CDR3 is TGTGCCAGCACCGATCAATTCAGGGCCGGGAACACTGAAGCTTTCTTT. This codes for CASTDQFRAGNTEAFF.

The chain joins TRBV4-1 to TRBJ1-2; maybe TRBD1 (5 bases). Germline CDR1 is MGHRA and CDR2 is YSYEKL. The CDR3 loop spans 14 amino acids. Trimming removed 4 bases at V and 4 bases at J, with 13 bases between. CDR3 DNA: TGCGCCAGCAGCCTAGAACAGGTAGTCTATGGCTACACCTTC. Translation gives CASSLEQVVYGYTF.

The chain couples TRBV4-2 to TRBJ1-1, with 10 bases lining up with TRBD1. From germline, CDR1 is LGHNA and CDR2 YNFKEQ. The V and J ends lost 4 bases and 5 bases, in that order; junction bases with no gene match: 13. The CDR3 sequence is 17 residues long. The CDR3 here is CASSPTITGTGETEAFF. CDR3 DNA: TGTGCCAGCAGCCCGACGATTACCGGGACAGGGGAGACTGAAGCTTTCTTT.

This chain joins TRBV7-8 and TRBJ2-1, with D perhaps matching TRBD2 (6 bases). Between the trimmed V and J ends, which lost 0 bases and 4 bases, there was a span of 10 bases. CDR1 and CDR2 (germline): SGHVS, FQNEAQ. This CDR3 has 15 amino acids. This CDR3 reads CASSLAGGAYNEQFF. The CDR3 DNA sequence: TGTGCCAGCAGCTTAGCCGGCGGGGCGTACAATGAGCAGTTCTTC.

The chain joins TRBV5-1 to TRBJ2-5; D not certain. Germline V gene sequence: CDR1 SGHRS, CDR2 YFSETQ. The CDR3 has 15 residues. V was shortened by 1 base and J by 3 bases, with 13 bases between the two germline ends. Here the CDR3 reads CASSLRALLKETQYF. DNA of the CDR3: TGCGCCAGCAGCTTGAGGGCCTTACTTAAAGAGACCCAGTACTTC.

In its sample, this clone was seen a few times. The rearrangement uses TRBV5-6 and TRBJ1-2; D possibly corresponds to TRBD1 (5 bases). Germline V gene data show CDR1 as SGHDT and CDR2 as YYEEEE. This CDR3 is built from 14 residues. Trimming took off 2 bases at V and 4 bases at J, with 12 bases between the two ends. The CDR3 sequence: CASSLEGPSYGYTF. CDR3 DNA sequence: TGTGCCAGCAGCTTAGAGGGGCCCTCCTATGGCTACACCTTC.